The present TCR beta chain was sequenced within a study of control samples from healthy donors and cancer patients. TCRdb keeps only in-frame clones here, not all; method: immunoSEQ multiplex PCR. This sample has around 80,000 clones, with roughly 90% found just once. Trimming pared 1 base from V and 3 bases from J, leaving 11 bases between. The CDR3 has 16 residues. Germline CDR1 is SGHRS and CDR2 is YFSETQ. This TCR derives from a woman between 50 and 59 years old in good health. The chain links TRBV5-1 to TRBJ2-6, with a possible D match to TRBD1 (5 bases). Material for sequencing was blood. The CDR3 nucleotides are TGCGCCAGCAGCTTGCAGGGTTTTGGTGGGGCCAACGTCCTGACTTTC. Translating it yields CASSLQGFGGANVLTF.